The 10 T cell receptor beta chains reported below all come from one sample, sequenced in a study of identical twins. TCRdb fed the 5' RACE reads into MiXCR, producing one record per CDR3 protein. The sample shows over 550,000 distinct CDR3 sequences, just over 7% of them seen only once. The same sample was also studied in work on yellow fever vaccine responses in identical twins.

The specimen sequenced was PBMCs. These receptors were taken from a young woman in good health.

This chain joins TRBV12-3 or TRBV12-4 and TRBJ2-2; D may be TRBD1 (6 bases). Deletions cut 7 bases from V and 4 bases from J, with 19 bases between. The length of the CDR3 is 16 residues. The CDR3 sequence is CASKPAGASGTGELFF. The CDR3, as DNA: TGTGCCAGCAAGCCGGCAGGGGCCTCGGGCACCGGGGAGCTGTTTTTT.

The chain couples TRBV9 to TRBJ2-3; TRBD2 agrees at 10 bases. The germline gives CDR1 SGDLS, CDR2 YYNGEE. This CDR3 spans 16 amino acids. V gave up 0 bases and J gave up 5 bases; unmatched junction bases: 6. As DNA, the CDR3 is TGTGCCAGCAGCGTAGGAAGGACTAGCGGAAGAGATACGCAGTATTTT. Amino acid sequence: CASSVGRTSGRDTQYF.

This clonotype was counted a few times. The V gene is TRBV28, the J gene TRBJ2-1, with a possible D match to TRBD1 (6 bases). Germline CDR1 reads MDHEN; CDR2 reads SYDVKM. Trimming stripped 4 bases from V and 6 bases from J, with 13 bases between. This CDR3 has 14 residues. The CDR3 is CASSSDRTGNEQFF. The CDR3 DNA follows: TGTGCCAGCAGTTCGGACAGAACCGGCAATGAGCAGTTCTTC.

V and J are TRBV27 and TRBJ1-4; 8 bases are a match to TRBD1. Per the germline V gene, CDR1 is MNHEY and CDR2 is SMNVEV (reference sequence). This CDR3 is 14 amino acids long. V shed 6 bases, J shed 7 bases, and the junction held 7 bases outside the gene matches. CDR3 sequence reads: CASRGGTGREKLFF. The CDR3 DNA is TGTGCCAGCAGAGGCGGGACAGGTCGTGAAAAACTGTTTTTT.

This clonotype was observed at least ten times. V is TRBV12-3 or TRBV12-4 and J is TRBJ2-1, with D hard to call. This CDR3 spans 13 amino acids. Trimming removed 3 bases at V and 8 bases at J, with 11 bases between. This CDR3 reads CASSFSYVDEQFF. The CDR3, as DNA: TGTGCCAGCAGTTTCAGCTACGTCGATGAGCAGTTCTTC.

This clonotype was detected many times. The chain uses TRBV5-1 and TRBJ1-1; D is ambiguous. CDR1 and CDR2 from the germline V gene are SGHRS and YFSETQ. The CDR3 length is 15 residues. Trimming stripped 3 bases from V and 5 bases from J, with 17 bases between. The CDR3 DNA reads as TGCGCCAGCAGCTCCACCGTGTGGGATGGGACTGAAGCTTTCTTT. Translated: CASSSTVWDGTEAFF.

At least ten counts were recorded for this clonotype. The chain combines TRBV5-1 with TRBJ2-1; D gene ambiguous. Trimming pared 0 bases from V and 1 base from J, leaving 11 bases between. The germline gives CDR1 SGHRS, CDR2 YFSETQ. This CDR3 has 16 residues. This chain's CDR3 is CASSLGPDLSYNEQFF. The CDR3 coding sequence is TGCGCCAGCAGCTTGGGCCCCGATTTATCCTACAATGAGCAGTTCTTC. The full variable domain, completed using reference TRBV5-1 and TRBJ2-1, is KAGVTQTPRYLIKTRGQQVTLSCSPISGHRSVSWYQQTPGQGLQFLFEYFSETQRNKGNFPGRFSGRQFSNSRSEMNVSTLELGDSALYLCASSLGPDLSYNEQFFGPGTRLTVL.

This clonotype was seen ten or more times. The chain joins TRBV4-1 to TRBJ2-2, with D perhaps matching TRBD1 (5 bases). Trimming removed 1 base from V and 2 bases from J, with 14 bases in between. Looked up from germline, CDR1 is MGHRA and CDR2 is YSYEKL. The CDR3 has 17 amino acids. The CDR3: CASSQGQMTYNTGELFF. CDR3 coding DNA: TGCGCCAGCAGCCAAGGACAGATGACGTATAACACCGGGGAGCTGTTTTTT.

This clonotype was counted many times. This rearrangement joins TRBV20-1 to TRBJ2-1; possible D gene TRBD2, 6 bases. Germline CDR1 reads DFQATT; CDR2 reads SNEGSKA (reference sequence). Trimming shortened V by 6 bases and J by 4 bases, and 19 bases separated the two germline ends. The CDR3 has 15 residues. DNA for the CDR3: TGCAGTGCCACCCACTGGGGGGAAGTGTACAATGAGCAGTTCTTC. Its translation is CSATHWGEVYNEQFF.

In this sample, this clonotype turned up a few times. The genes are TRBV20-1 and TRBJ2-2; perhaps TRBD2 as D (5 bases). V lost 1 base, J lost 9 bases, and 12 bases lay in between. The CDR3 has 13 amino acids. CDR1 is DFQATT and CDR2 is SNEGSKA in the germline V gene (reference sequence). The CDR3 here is CSARAPGNRELFF. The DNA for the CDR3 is TGCAGTGCTAGAGCACCGGGGAACCGGGAGCTGTTTTTT.